These T cell receptor beta chains were read from a single sample in a study of shared clonotypes between healthy human individuals. Produced via immunoSEQ multiplex PCR; TCRdb's table is partial and in-frame only. This table holds 2 million to 2.5 million clones, approximately 96% found once. Sequencing was done on a sample of naive CD4+ T cells sorted from blood. The receptors come from a man aged 18-30 years in good health. CDR3s include the opening cysteine and the closing phenylalanine or tryptophan. Each record gives: CDR3 DNA, CDR3 protein, D gene, V gene, J gene, clone size. The D gene is left open where the match is weak. Clone size is not always given. Where it is, it says once, few, many or a class for expanded clones.

CDR3nt: TGTGCCAGCAGGGAGCGGGGGGGACCAGATACGCAGTATTTT
CDR3aa: CASRERGGPDTQYF
d_gene: TRBD2
v_gene: TRBV28
j_gene: TRBJ2-3
abundance: NA

CDR3nt: TGTGCCTGGAGTCCCGGGACAGGGAAAAAGATTGAGACCCAGTACTTC
CDR3aa: CAWSPGTGKKIETQYF
d_gene: TRBD1
v_gene: TRBV30
j_gene: TRBJ2-5
abundance: once

CDR3nt: TGCAGCGTTGGCGGGGTCAGGGGAGGATCTGGAAACACCATATATTTT
CDR3aa: CSVGGVRGGSGNTIYF
d_gene: NA
v_gene: TRBV29-1
j_gene: TRBJ1-3
abundance: NA

CDR3nt: TGCGCCAGCAGCCAAGAATCCACACAACGGGATGAAAAACTGTTTTTT
CDR3aa: CASSQESTQRDEKLFF
d_gene: NA
v_gene: TRBV4-1
j_gene: TRBJ1-4
abundance: NA

CDR3nt: TGCAGCGTGGGACAAAATAGCAATCAGCCCCAGCATTTT
CDR3aa: CSVGQNSNQPQHF
d_gene: NA
v_gene: TRBV29-1
j_gene: TRBJ1-5
abundance: NA

CDR3nt: TGTGCCAGCAGTTTATCGGGGCAGAGCCTCTATGGCTACACCTTC
CDR3aa: CASSLSGQSLYGYTF
d_gene: NA
v_gene: TRBV28
j_gene: TRBJ1-2
abundance: once

CDR3nt: TGTGCCAGCAGTACACAGGGTGGGACCGGGGAGCTGTTTTTT
CDR3aa: CASSTQGGTGELFF
d_gene: NA
v_gene: TRBV27
j_gene: TRBJ2-2
abundance: NA

CDR3nt: TGTGCCAGCAGCTTGCTAGCGGGGTCTACTGGTGTGGAGACCCAGTACTTC
CDR3aa: CASSLLAGSTGVETQYF
d_gene: TRBD2
v_gene: TRBV5-4
j_gene: TRBJ2-5
abundance: NA

CDR3nt: TGTGCCAGCAGCTTGGGAATAGCGGGGTCCTACGAGCAGTACTTC
CDR3aa: CASSLGIAGSYEQYF
d_gene: TRBD2
v_gene: TRBV5-4
j_gene: TRBJ2-7
abundance: NA

CDR3nt: TGTGCCAGTACCCGGGACAGGGGGGACTATGGCTACACCTTC
CDR3aa: CASTRDRGDYGYTF
d_gene: TRBD1
v_gene: TRBV19
j_gene: TRBJ1-2
abundance: NA

CDR3nt: TGTGCCAGCAGTCCAAGACAGGGATCGGTTGGCTACACCTTC
CDR3aa: CASSPRQGSVGYTF
d_gene: TRBD1
v_gene: TRBV6-5
j_gene: TRBJ1-2
abundance: NA

CDR3nt: TGTGCCAGCAGCTTAGCAGTGGGTAGGGATAGGGAAAAACTGTTTTTT
CDR3aa: CASSLAVGRDREKLFF
d_gene: NA
v_gene: TRBV11-2
j_gene: TRBJ1-4
abundance: NA

CDR3nt: TGCGCCAGCAGCGGAACAGGGAGCGGGTGGGACACCATATATTTT
CDR3aa: CASSGTGSGWDTIYF
d_gene: NA
v_gene: TRBV5-1
j_gene: TRBJ1-3
abundance: NA

CDR3nt: TGTGCCAGCAGCTTGGGAGCGGGAGCTAACACAGATACGCAGTATTTT
CDR3aa: CASSLGAGANTDTQYF
d_gene: TRBD2
v_gene: TRBV5-4
j_gene: TRBJ2-3
abundance: NA

CDR3nt: TGTGCCACCCTGAGGTTATCCTACAATGAGCAGTTCTTC
CDR3aa: CATLRLSYNEQFF
d_gene: NA
v_gene: TRBV28
j_gene: TRBJ2-1
abundance: once

CDR3nt: TGCGCTTCCGCCGGGCCTTCCTACGAGCAGTACTTC
CDR3aa: CASAGPSYEQYF
d_gene: NA
v_gene: TRBV5-1
j_gene: TRBJ2-7
abundance: once

CDR3nt: TGTGCCAGCAGCCTGGGACGTCAATCGAGCTACACCTTC
CDR3aa: CASSLGRQSSYTF
d_gene: NA
v_gene: TRBV7-2
j_gene: TRBJ1-2
abundance: NA

CDR3nt: TGTGCCAGCTCACCAGTCCGCGGGAGCTCCTACGAGCAGTACTTC
CDR3aa: CASSPVRGSSYEQYF
d_gene: TRBD2
v_gene: TRBV18
j_gene: TRBJ2-7
abundance: once

CDR3nt: TGCAGCGCCGGCGGCGGGCAGAACACCGGGGAGCTGTTTTTT
CDR3aa: CSAGGGQNTGELFF
d_gene: NA
v_gene: TRBV29-1
j_gene: TRBJ2-2
abundance: NA

CDR3nt: TGTGCCAGCAGTGAATGGCAGGGGGTAAAGAATGAGCAGTTCTTC
CDR3aa: CASSEWQGVKNEQFF
d_gene: TRBD1
v_gene: TRBV6-1
j_gene: TRBJ2-1
abundance: NA

CDR3nt: TGTGCCAGCAGCTTGGGGACAGTATCCGAGCAGTACTTC
CDR3aa: CASSLGTVSEQYF
d_gene: NA
v_gene: TRBV5-4
j_gene: TRBJ2-7
abundance: NA

CDR3nt: TGTGCCAGCAGTGAAGCTAAGTTGAATCGAACAGCCAGCATTACGCAGTATTTT
CDR3aa: CASSEAKLNRTASITQYF
d_gene: NA
v_gene: TRBV2
j_gene: TRBJ2-3
abundance: NA

CDR3nt: TGTGCCAGCAGCTTGTCTAGCGGGGGGGCCGGGGAGCTGTTTTTT
CDR3aa: CASSLSSGGAGELFF
d_gene: TRBD2
v_gene: TRBV2
j_gene: TRBJ2-2
abundance: once

CDR3nt: TGCAGCGTTGTCCCCACCGGGACAGTGAACACTGAAGCTTTCTTT
CDR3aa: CSVVPTGTVNTEAFF
d_gene: TRBD1
v_gene: TRBV29-1
j_gene: TRBJ1-1
abundance: NA

CDR3nt: TGTGCCACCCGTGGCGGGGACACAGATACGCAGTATTTT
CDR3aa: CATRGGDTDTQYF
d_gene: NA
v_gene: TRBV10-3
j_gene: TRBJ2-3
abundance: NA

CDR3nt: TGTGCCAGCAGGGACTACGGCGAAGAGCAGTACTTC
CDR3aa: CASRDYGEEQYF
d_gene: NA
v_gene: TRBV6-6
j_gene: TRBJ2-7
abundance: once